The 2 T cell receptor beta chains listed next were all sequenced from one sample in a study of blood T cell repertoires in COVID-19. Assay used: immunoSEQ multiplex PCR; TCRdb lists only in-frame clones, some missing. Seen here are over 60,000 clones, roughly 85% observed once, and the top ten hold 30% to 40%. Sequencing used peripheral blood. The receptors come from a woman older than 75 with active or convalescent COVID-19.

The chain employs TRBV5-1 and TRBJ2-7; TRBD1 aligns across 7 bases. CDR1 is SGHRS and CDR2 is YFSETQ in the germline V gene. The CDR3 length is 13 residues. Trimming cost V 5 bases and J 3 bases; bases outside gene matches: 5. The CDR3 DNA follows: TGCGCCAGCAGAACAGGGGAAGACTACGAGCAGTACTTC. Its protein is CASRTGEDYEQYF.

The genes are TRBV9 and TRBJ2-2; a possible D gene is TRBD1 (6 bases). The CDR3 loop spans 16 amino acids. Per germline, CDR1 SGDLS and CDR2 YYNGEE. Trimming left V 1 base short and J 0 bases short, with 10 bases between. In nucleotides, the CDR3 is TGTGCCAGCAGCGTACGTTCAGGGGCGAACACCGGGGAGCTGTTTTTT. Amino acids: CASSVRSGANTGELFF. Using reference TRBV9 and TRBJ2-2 for the parts outside the CDR3, the full variable domain is DSGVTQTPKHLITATGQRVTLRCSPRSGDLSVYWYQQSLDQGLQFLIQYYNGEERAKGNILERFSAQQFPDLHSELNLSSLELGDSALYFCASSVRSGANTGELFFGEGSRLTVL.